These 8 T cell receptor beta chains share one sample of origin, sequenced in a study of blood T cells in healthy people across ages. It was with a sample-barcoded 5' primer and a J-beta primer mix that a second PCR of roughly 7 to 12 cycles was run. MiXCR, run by TCRdb on the 5' RACE reads, gives a single entry per CDR3 protein. The sample gives 1.5 million to 2 million distinct CDR3 sequences, around 35% of which show up once; roughly 10% is in the top ten. The sample was blood. These receptors were obtained from a woman aged 25-40 years in good health.

This clonotype was observed a few times. The chain joins TRBV10-3 to TRBJ2-7; TRBD1 is a possible D gene (6 bases). V was trimmed by 4 bases and J by 2 bases, leaving 18 bases between them. The CDR3 consists of 16 residues. Germline CDR1 reads ENHRY; CDR2 reads SYGVKD. The CDR3 loop reads CAISVVVDSQTYEQYF. CDR3 sequence (DNA): TGTGCCATCAGTGTAGTCGTGGACAGCCAGACCTACGAGCAGTACTTC.

The V and J genes are TRBV5-1 and TRBJ1-1; D may be TRBD1 (5 bases). The CDR3 is 14 amino acids. The V and J ends lost 6 bases and 7 bases respectively, with 19 bases between them. Per germline, CDR1 SGHRS and CDR2 YFSETQ. The DNA for the CDR3 is TGCGCCAGCACCCGTCCCGGGACGGTTGATGAAGCTTTCTTT. This codes for CASTRPGTVDEAFF. The variable domain in full, with the rest retrieved from reference TRBV5-1 and TRBJ1-1, is KAGVTQTPRYLIKTRGQQVTLSCSPISGHRSVSWYQQTPGQGLQFLFEYFSETQRNKGNFPGRFSGRQFSNSRSEMNVSTLELGDSALYLCASTRPGTVDEAFFGQGTRLTVV.

J is TRBJ2-1 and V is TRBV25-1, with 9 bases aligning to TRBD1. The junction had 11 bases not matched to a gene; V was cut back by 3 bases and J by 8 bases. The germline V gene encodes CDR1 MGHDK and CDR2 SYGVNS. This CDR3 is built from 16 residues. The DNA for the CDR3 is TGTGCCAGCAGTGACCCCACAGGGGGCGGACTGGATGAGCAGTTCTTC. Translation gives CASSDPTGGGLDEQFF. Full variable domain (rest looked up from reference TRBV25-1 and TRBJ2-1): EADIYQTPRYLVIGTGKKITLECSQTMGHDKMYWYQQDPGMELHLIHYSYGVNSTEKGDLSSESTVSRIRTEHFPLTLESARPSHTSQYLCASSDPTGGGLDEQFFGPGTRLTVL.

This chain links TRBV24-1 with TRBJ2-1, with D tentatively TRBD1 (6 bases). Germline V gene data show CDR1 as KGHDR and CDR2 as SFDVKD. V was trimmed by 7 bases and J by 9 bases, leaving 15 bases between them. This CDR3 is built from 13 residues. This CDR3 reads CATRDGTSGEQFF. The CDR3 DNA is TGTGCCACCAGGGACGGGACAAGCGGTGAGCAGTTCTTC.

This clonotype was seen more than once but under ten times. V is TRBV12-3 or TRBV12-4 and J is TRBJ2-1; unclear D gene. The CDR3 has 16 amino acids. Trimming took 1 base from V and 3 from J, leaving 13 bases between them. In nucleotides, the CDR3 is TGTGCCAGCAGTTTAGATCCCCGACCCAGCTACAATGAGCAGTTCTTC. Residues: CASSLDPRPSYNEQFF.

This clonotype has a count of ten or more. The chain joins TRBV5-1 to TRBJ2-1; 8 positions agree with TRBD2. Germline CDR1 SGHRS, CDR2 YFSETQ. With V trimmed by 0 bases and J by 7 bases, 6 bases remained unmatched. The CDR3 length is 15 residues. CDR3 loop: CASSLAAGGPNEQFF. DNA of the CDR3: TGCGCCAGCAGCTTGGCTGCGGGAGGCCCAAATGAGCAGTTCTTC.

V usage is TRBV29-1 and J usage is TRBJ2-1, with D possibly matching TRBD2 (5 bases). Per germline, CDR1 SQVTM and CDR2 ANQGSEA. This CDR3 has 15 residues. V gave up 3 bases and J gave up 6 bases, with 18 bases separating them. Here the CDR3 reads CSVEARETGTNEQFF. The CDR3 DNA follows: TGCAGCGTTGAGGCCCGGGAAACCGGAACCAATGAGCAGTTCTTC.

To note about this clonotype: Given a much more abundant clone one base away, this may be a read error. The chain joins TRBV29-1 to TRBJ2-5; D may be TRBD1 (6 bases). The CDR3 consists of 12 residues. V lost 7 bases and J 13 bases, leaving 22 bases between the germline ends. CDR1 SQVTM and CDR2 ANQGSEA come from the germline V gene. The CDR3 DNA reads TGCAGCGCAGGACAGAAATCCTACGAGCGGTACTTC. It is translated as CSAGQKSYERYF. Full variable domain (missing parts from reference TRBV29-1 and TRBJ2-5): SAVISQKPSRDICQRGTSLTIQCQVDSQVTMMFWYRQQPGQSLTLIATANQGSEATYESGFVIDKFPISRPNLTFSTLTVSNMSPEDSSIYLCSAGQKSYERYFGPGTRLLVL.